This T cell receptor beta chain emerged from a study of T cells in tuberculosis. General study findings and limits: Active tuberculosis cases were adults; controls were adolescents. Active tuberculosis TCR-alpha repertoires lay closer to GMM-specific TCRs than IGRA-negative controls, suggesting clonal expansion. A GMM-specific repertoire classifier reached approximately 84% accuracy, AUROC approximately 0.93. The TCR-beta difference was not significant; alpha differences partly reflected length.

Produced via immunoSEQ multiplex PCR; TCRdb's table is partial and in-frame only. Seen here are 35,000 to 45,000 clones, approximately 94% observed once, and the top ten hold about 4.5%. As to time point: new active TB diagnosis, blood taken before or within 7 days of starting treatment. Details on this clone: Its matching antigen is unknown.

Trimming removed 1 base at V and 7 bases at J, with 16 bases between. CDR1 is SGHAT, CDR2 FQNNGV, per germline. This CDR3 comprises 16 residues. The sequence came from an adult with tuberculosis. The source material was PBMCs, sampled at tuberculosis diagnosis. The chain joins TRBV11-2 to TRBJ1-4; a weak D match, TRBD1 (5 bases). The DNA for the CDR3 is TGTGCCAGCAGCTTAGGCTTGGGGCATTTAGGTGAAAAACTGTTTTTT. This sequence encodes CASSLGLGHLGEKLFF.